This T cell receptor (beta chain) originates from a study of blood T cell repertoires in COVID-19. Study background: Acute and convalescent COVID-19 samples came from the United States, Italy and Spain.

Germline loops: CDR1 LNHDA, CDR2 SQIVND (reference sequence). The CDR3 runs to 12 residues. Trimming pared 5 bases from V and 3 bases from J, leaving 7 bases between. Original analysis: Counts of nucleated cells, estimated from reference gene primer amplification, were obtained. Profiling relied on immunoSEQ multiplex PCR, and the TCRdb table lists in-frame clones only, not all of them. V, J and clone size reflect that table, while D and trimming were determined from the DNA. Among around 300,000 clones listed, 91% were seen once. This TCR was recovered from a woman aged 25 to 39 with COVID-19, enrolled during active disease. Sequencing used peripheral blood. The genes are TRBV19 and TRBJ1-2; D gene unclear. CDR3 protein: CASSASDYGYTF. In nucleotides, the CDR3 is TGTGCCAGTAGTGCCTCAGACTATGGCTACACCTTC.